This entry lists 8 T cell receptor beta chains sequenced from one sample in a study of shared clonotypes between healthy human individuals. Some clones are missing from TCRdb's copy, which holds only in-frame ones; the method was immunoSEQ multiplex PCR. This table holds around 500,000 clones, about 79% found once. Material: PBMCs. All receptors derive from a woman in her thirties or forties in good health. Some clones in this sample may be carry-over from other donors' samples.

The chain links TRBV6-1 to TRBJ2-3, with TRBD2 matching over 14 bases. The CDR3 spans 15 residues. Germline values: CDR1 MNHNS, CDR2 SASEGT. The trim removed 6 bases at V and 4 bases at J, leaving 3 bases unmatched. Written as DNA, the CDR3 is TGTGCCAGCAGGGGGACTAGCGGGAGAGCAGATACGCAGTATTTT. Amino acid sequence: CASRGTSGRADTQYF.

V usage is TRBV29-1 and J usage is TRBJ2-3; the D gene is possibly TRBD2 (6 bases). CDR1 is SQVTM, CDR2 ANQGSEA, per germline. V was pared by 2 bases and J by 2 bases, with 11 bases between. The CDR3 has 14 residues. As DNA, the CDR3 is TGCAGCGTTGAAACTGGGGACTTCACAGATACGCAGTATTTT. Translating it yields CSVETGDFTDTQYF.

This chain links TRBV7-2 with TRBJ2-7, with D perhaps matching TRBD1 (6 bases). V was cut by 0 bases and J by 5 bases, with 14 bases left in between. This CDR3 contains 15 residues. Germline V gene data show CDR1 as SGHTA and CDR2 as FQGNSA. CDR3 DNA: TGTGCCAGCAGCTTAGCTGGTAACAGGGTGAACGAGCAGTACTTC. Its translation: CASSLAGNRVNEQYF.

The chain carries TRBV19 and TRBJ1-1; D remains unclear. The CDR3 runs 14 residues. The V gene's germline CDR1 is LNHDA and CDR2 SQIVND (reference sequence). V was shortened by 10 bases and J by 1 base, with 16 bases between the two germline ends. The CDR3 is CATSKGRTNTEAFF. CDR3 bases: TGTGCCACTTCCAAAGGACGGACGAACACTGAAGCTTTCTTT. Variable domain in full (rest from reference TRBV19 and TRBJ1-1): DGGITQSPKYLFRKEGQNVTLSCEQNLNHDAMYWYRQDPGQGLRLIYYSQIVNDFQKGDIAEGYSVSREKKESFPLTVTSAQKNPTAFYLCATSKGRTNTEAFFGQGTRLTVV.

The V and J genes are TRBV4-3 and TRBJ2-3; the match to TRBD2 covers 10 bases. V was clipped by 4 bases and J by 2 bases; unmatched bases: 3. The CDR3 has 15 residues. In germline, CDR1 is LGHNA, CDR2 YSLEER. In DNA form, the CDR3 reads TGCGCCAGCAGCCGGACTAGCGGAACCACAGATACGCAGTATTTT. It specifies CASSRTSGTTDTQYF.

V is TRBV7-8 and J is TRBJ1-2; possible D gene TRBD1, 5 bases. Per the germline V gene, CDR1 is SGHVS and CDR2 is FQNEAQ. This CDR3 is built from 14 residues. Between the trimmed V and J ends, which lost 5 bases and 3 bases, there was a span of 13 bases. The CDR3 coding sequence is TGTGCCAGCAGCGGTAGGGGAGTAGACTATGGCTACACCTTC. Its protein product is CASSGRGVDYGYTF.

This chain uses TRBV6-6 with TRBJ1-4; D call uncertain. Looked up from germline, CDR1 is MNHNY and CDR2 is SVGAGI (reference sequence). With 4 bases removed from V and 7 bases from J, the gap between germline ends came to 10 bases. The CDR3 is 13 amino acids. The CDR3, as DNA: TGTGCCAGCAGTTTAACAGACACTGAAAAACTGTTTTTT. This translates into CASSLTDTEKLFF.

J is TRBJ2-5 and V is TRBV4-1, with 11 bases that match TRBD2. With V trimmed by 4 bases and J by 5 bases, 3 bases remained unmatched. Germline V lookup: CDR1 MGHRA, CDR2 YSYEKL. CDR3 length: 14 residues. The DNA for the CDR3 is TGCGCCAGCAGCCTTAGCGGGAGGGAGGAGACCCAGTACTTC. Translation: CASSLSGREETQYF.